This entry lists 17 T cell receptor beta chains sequenced from one sample in a study of T cell repertoires in aging, cancer and after chemotherapy. Rearranged V-D-J TRB sequences were amplified with a mixed TRB-A/B primer pool. TCRdb passed the multiplex PCR reads through MiXCR, listing each CDR3 protein once. The data hold more than 15,000 distinct CDR3 sequences, with about 50% observed a single time. TCR beta rearrangements were amplified from peripheral blood genomic DNA. Sequenced material: blood. Source of these receptors: a human donor in good health.

Judged by abundance, this clonotype is medium-sized (0.01 to 0.1%). V is TRBV29-1 and J is TRBJ2-1; D gene unclear. The V and J ends lost 6 bases and 0 bases respectively, with 12 bases between them. This CDR3 spans 14 amino acids. The germline gives CDR1 SQVTM, CDR2 ANQGSEA. The CDR3 is CSVGFQSSYNEQFF. As DNA, the CDR3 is TGCAGCGTGGGTTTCCAGAGCTCCTACAATGAGCAGTTCTTC.

This clonotype was counted between two and nine times. The V gene is TRBV30, the J gene TRBJ2-5; TRBD2 aligns across 13 bases. CDR1 and CDR2 from the germline V gene are GTSNPN and SVGIG (reference sequence). The CDR3 is 15 amino acids. Trimming cost V 1 base and J 5 bases; bases outside gene matches: 4. CDR3 loop: CAWSGTSGRWETQYF. In nucleotides, the CDR3 is TGTGCCTGGAGTGGGACTAGCGGGAGATGGGAGACCCAGTACTTC.

This chain links TRBV30 with TRBJ1-2; D gene uncertain. The CDR3 sequence is 15 residues long. V lost 0 bases, J lost 2 bases, and 13 bases lay in between. From germline, CDR1 is GTSNPN and CDR2 SVGIG (reference sequence). CDR3: CAWSVRKGNNYGYTF. The CDR3, as DNA: TGTGCCTGGAGTGTACGTAAGGGCAACAACTATGGCTACACCTTC.

The rearrangement uses TRBV5-3 and TRBJ2-3; 9 bases are shared with TRBD2. TRBV5-3 carries the ORF label, with uncertain function. V shed 3 bases and J 5 bases; nucleotides not matched to a gene: 10. The CDR3 consists of 16 residues. For the CDR3, the DNA is TGTGCCAGAAGCTACGGACTAGCGAGGGACCAAGATACGCAGTATTTT. It translates to CARSYGLARDQDTQYF.

The V and J genes are TRBV29-1 and TRBJ2-3; D unresolved. Germline CDR1 SQVTM, CDR2 ANQGSEA. The germline V and J ends were trimmed by 8 bases and 4 bases, with 7 bases remaining between them. The CDR3 runs to 10 residues. DNA for the CDR3: TGCAGCTCGGTGTCAGATACGCAGTATTTT. Amino acids: CSSVSDTQYF.

This chain connects TRBV18 to TRBJ2-7; 10 nucleotides line up with TRBD2. Germline CDR1 KGHSH, CDR2 LQKENI. This CDR3 is built from 16 residues. Losses at the gene ends were 6 bases for V and 9 bases for J; bases not matched to a gene: 17. CDR3 DNA: TGTGCCAGCTCCCCCGCCCAAGCGGGAGGGCCCTTCGGGCAGTACTTC. Translated, it gives CASSPAQAGGPFGQYF. The variable domain in full, with the rest retrieved from reference TRBV18 and TRBJ2-7, is NAGVMQNPRHLVRRRGQEARLRCSPMKGHSHVYWYRQLPEEGLKFMVYLQKENIIDESGMPKERFSAEFPKEGPSILRIQQVVRGDSAAYFCASSPAQAGGPFGQYFGPGTRLTVT.

This clonotype was observed a handful of times. This chain connects TRBV11-1 to TRBJ2-1; D uncertain. This CDR3 has 16 residues. The germline V gene has CDR1 SGHAT and CDR2 FQDESV (reference sequence). Between the trimmed V and J ends, which lost 1 base and 4 bases, there was a span of 14 bases. The CDR3 protein is CASSLEGPLRYNEQFF. The DNA for the CDR3 is TGTGCCAGCAGCTTAGAAGGGCCGTTGAGGTACAATGAGCAGTTCTTC.

This clonotype was counted between two and nine times. V usage is TRBV29-1 and J usage is TRBJ1-1; no clear D. With 6 bases removed from V and 3 bases from J, the gap between germline ends came to 14 bases. Germline assignment: CDR1 SQVTM and CDR2 ANQGSEA. The CDR3 has 13 amino acids. The CDR3: CSVLPGDYTEAFF. CDR3 DNA: TGCAGCGTGCTACCGGGAGACTACACTGAAGCTTTCTTT. The variable domain in full, with the rest retrieved from reference TRBV29-1 and TRBJ1-1, is SAVISQKPSRDICQRGTSLTIQCQVDSQVTMMFWYRQQPGQSLTLIATANQGSEATYESGFVIDKFPISRPNLTFSTLTVSNMSPEDSSIYLCSVLPGDYTEAFFGQGTRLTVV.

The chain recombines TRBV19 with TRBJ1-5; D unresolved. V was cut by 3 bases and J by 0 bases, with 18 bases left in between. CDR3 length: 18 residues. Germline CDR1 is LNHDA and CDR2 is SQIVND (reference sequence). The CDR3 sequence is CASSIRTGRVDSNQPQHF. The DNA of the CDR3 is TGTGCCAGTAGTATTCGGACGGGGAGGGTTGATAGCAATCAGCCCCAGCATTTT.

This sequence joins TRBV27 and TRBJ1-1; D gene ambiguous. The germline V and J ends were trimmed by 2 bases and 0 bases, with 10 bases remaining between them. The CDR3 extends over 15 amino acids. Per germline, CDR1 MNHEY and CDR2 SMNVEV (reference sequence). The CDR3 sequence: CASSLGGRMNTEAFF. In DNA, the CDR3 is TGTGCCAGCAGTTTAGGAGGCAGGATGAACACTGAAGCTTTCTTT.

This chain links TRBV30 with TRBJ2-1, with TRBD1 matching 11 bases. Germline V CDR1 and CDR2: GTSNPN, SVGIG (reference sequence). The CDR3 is 15 residues long. V shed 3 bases and J 6 bases; nucleotides not matched to a gene: 7. CDR3 coding DNA: TGTGCCTGGAGAGATTGGGACAGGGGGGCCAATGAGCAGTTCTTC. Encoded protein: CAWRDWDRGANEQFF.

This clonotype counts as medium-sized. V usage is TRBV29-1 and J usage is TRBJ2-3, with TRBD2 matching over 11 bases. CDR1 SQVTM and CDR2 ANQGSEA come from the germline V gene. This CDR3 is built from 14 residues. The J segment lost 4 bases and the V segment lost 7 bases, leaving 7 bases of the junction unmatched. In nucleotides, the CDR3 is TGCAGCGGTATTACTAGCGGGAGAGCAGATACGCAGTATTTT. Protein product: CSGITSGRADTQYF.

The rearrangement links TRBV6-2 or TRBV6-3 to TRBJ2-3; D not resolved. The CDR3 covers 15 residues. Germline-derived CDR1 and CDR2 are MNHEY and SVGEGT. Trimming removed 2 bases at V and 2 bases at J, with 11 bases between. For the CDR3, the DNA is TGTGCCAGCAGTTACACCCTCGCGGCCACAGATACGCAGTATTTT. It specifies CASSYTLAATDTQYF.

The chain recombines TRBV6-1 with TRBJ2-3; no reliable D call. V was clipped by 5 bases and J by 4 bases, with 19 bases between them. This CDR3 spans 16 amino acids. From germline, CDR1 is MNHNS and CDR2 SASEGT. CDR3 bases: TGTGCCAGCAGTTTGCCCGAGCCGCGCAGCGCAGATACGCAGTATTTT. This encodes CASSLPEPRSADTQYF.

This clonotype has just a few counts. The chain is built from TRBV6-5 and TRBJ2-7; D perhaps matches TRBD2 (6 bases). V shed 7 bases and J shed 0 bases, with 13 bases lying between them. Per germline, CDR1 MNHEY and CDR2 SVGAGI. This CDR3 contains 14 residues. In nucleotides, the CDR3 is TGTGCCAGCACTCAGCGGGCGGGCTCCTACGAGCAGTACTTC. It specifies CASTQRAGSYEQYF.

The V call is TRBV12-3 or TRBV12-4, the J call TRBJ2-6; 13 nucleotides match TRBD2. V gave up 6 bases and J gave up 2 bases; unmatched junction bases: 4. CDR3 length: 17 amino acids. Here the CDR3 reads CASSLLAGGAGANVLTF. In DNA, the CDR3 is TGTGCCAGCAGCTTACTAGCGGGAGGGGCTGGGGCCAACGTCCTGACTTTC.

V gene TRBV29-1 combines with J gene TRBJ1-1; D is uncertain. The ends were cut back, 5 bases at V and 6 bases at J, with 16 bases in the middle. Per the germline V gene, CDR1 is SQVTM and CDR2 is ANQGSEA. The CDR3 has 13 residues. CDR3 region: CSVSPGANPEAFF. The CDR3 DNA is TGCAGCGTTTCTCCAGGCGCGAATCCTGAAGCTTTCTTT.